This T cell receptor beta chain is from a study of blood T cell repertoires in COVID-19. Study context: Samples of COVID-19 (acute and convalescent) were obtained from the United States, Italy and Spain.

The germline CDR1 and CDR2 sequences are WNHNN and SYGVQD (reference sequence). V lost 9 bases, J lost 7 bases, and 22 bases lay in between. The CDR3 is 15 amino acids. How the authors handled the data: Counts of nucleated cells, estimated from reference gene primer amplification, were obtained. The table came from immunoSEQ multiplex PCR; TCRdb's copy has only in-frame clones and leaves some out. V and J calls and clone size are those listed in that table; D and trimming were worked out from the DNA. The sample yields roughly 300,000 clones, around 86% seen once. Those enrolled, adults aged about 18 to 89 years, came from 24 US areas. Participants had their cohort set by participant-reported clinical history.

The specimen was PBMCs or T cells enriched from blood (not recorded which). The receptor's source is a woman under 30 who had recovered from COVID-19. The chain uses TRBV10-1 and TRBJ1-5; maybe TRBD1 (6 bases). The CDR3 nucleotides read TGCGCCAGGCCCCTTATATACAGGGATGAACAGCCCCAGCATTTT. Amino acids: CARPLIYRDEQPQHF.